The 32 T cell receptor beta chains given below trace back to one sample, sequenced in a study of beta chain features in type 1 diabetes. The whole isolated RNA underwent reverse transcription, so sequencing captured expressed TCRB transcripts. Sequencing was performed with immunoSEQ multiplex PCR; in TCRdb, only in-frame clones are kept and a portion is missing. The data show 600,000 to 650,000 clones, with 15% to 18% seen just once and approximately 0.099% held by the top ten. The source material was naive CD4+ T cells from blood. Every receptor here comes from a man aged 18-30 years in good health.

The rearrangement uses TRBV7-7 and TRBJ2-5; D remains unclear. CDR3 length equals 13 residues. The V end lost 3 bases, the J end lost 4 bases, and 9 bases lay between the germline ends. Germline V gives CDR1 SSHAT, CDR2 FNYEAQ (reference sequence). CDR3 in amino acids: CASSFRGRETQYF. Written as DNA, the CDR3 is TGTGCCAGCAGCTTCCGAGGAAGAGAGACCCAGTACTTC.

This clone was counted a few times. The chain has TRBV5-4 and TRBJ1-2; D is undetermined. CDR1 is SGHNT and CDR2 is YYREEE in the germline V gene (reference sequence). The CDR3 length is 14 residues. V lost 0 bases, J lost 2 bases, and 8 bases lay in between. CDR3 nucleotides: TGTGCCAGCAGCTTGGGTCCCACGAACTATGGCTACACCTTC. Its translation is CASSLGPTNYGYTF.

This rearrangement joins TRBV29-1 to TRBJ2-7; D possibly corresponds to TRBD2 (7 bases). The V gene lost 3 bases and the J gene lost 3 bases, with 15 bases spanning the gap. Looked up from germline, CDR1 is SQVTM and CDR2 is ANQGSEA. The CDR3 spans 14 residues. CDR3 in amino acids: CSVEGGPPFYEQYF. Written as DNA, the CDR3 is TGCAGCGTTGAGGGGGGGCCACCCTTCTACGAGCAGTACTTC.

The V call is TRBV27, the J call TRBJ1-2; the match to TRBD1 covers 12 bases. The CDR3 runs 17 residues. V lost 5 bases, J lost 4 bases, and 11 bases stayed unmatched. CDR1 and CDR2 from the germline V gene are MNHEY and SMNVEV (reference sequence). The CDR3 nucleotides are TGTGCCAGCAGTCCTAGGGCCGGGACAGGGGGCATCTATGGCTACACCTTC. This encodes CASSPRAGTGGIYGYTF.

The V and J genes are TRBV11-2 and TRBJ2-7; D may correspond to TRBD1 or TRBD2 (5 bases each). Trimming cost V 4 bases and J 0 bases, with 16 bases left between them. In germline, CDR1 is SGHAT, CDR2 FQNNGV. The CDR3 sequence is 16 residues long. Written as DNA, the CDR3 is TGTGCCAGCAGCTCCCTTGGGGCAGGGAGCTCCTACGAGCAGTACTTC. This encodes CASSSLGAGSSYEQYF.

The chain joins TRBV9 to TRBJ1-5, with D perhaps matching TRBD1 (5 bases). CDR1 and CDR2 (germline): SGDLS, YYNGEE. The CDR3 loop spans 14 amino acids. Deletions cut 3 bases from V and 7 bases from J, with 14 bases between. CDR3 loop: CASSAGGLGQPQHF. The DNA for the CDR3 is TGTGCCAGCAGCGCCGGGGGTTTAGGGCAGCCCCAGCATTTT.

This clone was counted at least ten times. The chain couples TRBV20-1 to TRBJ2-1; D is unresolved. Trimming pared 3 bases from V and 6 bases from J, leaving 0 bases between. CDR3 size: 9 residues. Looked up from germline, CDR1 is DFQATT and CDR2 is SNEGSKA (reference sequence). CDR3 region: CSASNEQFF. Written as DNA, the CDR3 is TGCAGTGCTAGCAATGAGCAGTTCTTC.

J is TRBJ1-4 and V is TRBV5-4, with D hard to call. The CDR3 loop spans 14 amino acids. Between the trimmed V and J ends, which lost 2 bases and 2 bases, there was a span of 7 bases. The germline CDR1 and CDR2 sequences are SGHNT and YYREEE (reference sequence). The CDR3 is CASSLAATNEKLFF. CDR3 nucleotide sequence: TGTGCCAGCAGCTTAGCGGCCACTAATGAAAAACTGTTTTTT.

Only a few counts were recorded for this clone. This rearrangement joins TRBV10-2 to TRBJ1-1; 8 bases align to TRBD1. Germline trimming cut 3 bases from V and 5 bases from J; bases unmatched to any gene: 11. CDR3 length equals 16 residues. Per the germline V gene, CDR1 is WSHSY and CDR2 is SAAADI. CDR3: CASSDPFPTGETEAFF. Here the CDR3 DNA reads TGCGCCAGCAGTGACCCCTTCCCGACAGGGGAGACTGAAGCTTTCTTT.

V usage is TRBV23-1 and J usage is TRBJ1-2; D is unclear. TRBV23-1 is treated as an ORF (open reading frame) with a function not yet certain. The CDR3 is 17 amino acids. Between the trimmed V and J ends, which lost 0 bases and 6 bases, there was a span of 20 bases. CDR3 sequence: CASSQSLAGGRLDGYTF. CDR3 DNA sequence: TGCGCCAGCAGTCAATCTCTGGCGGGAGGGAGATTGGATGGCTACACCTTC.

The rearrangement links TRBV4-2 to TRBJ2-2; TRBD1 is a possible D gene (5 bases). This CDR3 contains 14 residues. The germline V gene has CDR1 LGHNA and CDR2 YNFKEQ. V lost 5 bases and J 0 bases, leaving 7 bases between the germline ends. The CDR3 bases are TGTGCCAGCAGCAAGACAGCGAACACCGGGGAGCTGTTTTTT. Encoded protein: CASSKTANTGELFF.

The genes are TRBV4-2 and TRBJ2-5, with unresolved D. This CDR3 has 13 residues. Trimming removed 0 bases at V and 13 bases at J, with 15 bases between. Germline values: CDR1 LGHNA, CDR2 YNFKEQ. The chain's CDR3 is CASSQDRPPRAYF. DNA for the CDR3: TGTGCCAGCAGCCAAGATCGGCCCCCCCGAGCGTACTTC.

This clone was seen more than once but under ten times. V usage is TRBV7-3 and J usage is TRBJ1-5; D unclear. Germline CDR1 and CDR2: SGHTA and FQGTGA. CDR3 length equals 13 residues. Trimming stripped 4 bases from V and 1 base from J, with 5 bases between. Here the CDR3 DNA reads TGTGCCAGCAGCTCCCAAAGCAATCAGCCCCAGCATTTT. Encoded protein: CASSSQSNQPQHF.

This clone was counted a few times. This sequence joins TRBV23-1 and TRBJ2-1; 10 nucleotides align to TRBD1. TRBV23-1 is an open reading frame, and its role is uncertain. V was clipped by 3 bases and J by 8 bases; unmatched bases: 7. The CDR3 has 15 residues. The chain's CDR3 is CASSQDRGLRDEQFF. DNA for the CDR3: TGCGCCAGCAGTCAGGACAGGGGGTTACGCGATGAGCAGTTCTTC.

This sequence joins TRBV18 and TRBJ1-2; D not certain. The germline gives CDR1 KGHSH, CDR2 LQKENI. The CDR3 sequence is 14 residues long. V was trimmed by 3 bases and J by 10 bases, leaving 18 bases between them. CDR3 coding DNA: TGTGCCAGCTCACCCCTACTAGCTGGCTTAGACTACACCTTC. It codes for CASSPLLAGLDYTF.

This CDR3 reads CASSLFPNEKLFF. CDR3 in DNA: TGTGCCAGCAGCTTATTTCCTAATGAAAAACTGTTTTTT. V is TRBV7-2 and J is TRBJ1-4; no clear D gene. CDR3 length equals 13 residues. Germline CDR1 SGHTA, CDR2 FQGNSA. Trimming took off 2 bases at V and 3 bases at J, with 4 bases between the two ends.

This clone was observed a handful of times. The chain is built from TRBV5-1 and TRBJ2-7, with no clear D. Germline V lookup: CDR1 SGHRS, CDR2 YFSETQ. The CDR3 totals 12 residues. The V gene lost 0 bases and the J gene lost 6 bases, with 7 bases spanning the gap. The CDR3 nucleotides read TGCGCCAGCAGCTTGGCTAGGTCCGAGCAGTACTTC. The encoded protein is CASSLARSEQYF. The full variable domain, in which reference TRBV5-1 and TRBJ2-7 provide the parts outside the CDR3, is KAGVTQTPRYLIKTRGQQVTLSCSPISGHRSVSWYQQTPGQGLQFLFEYFSETQRNKGNFPGRFSGRQFSNSRSEMNVSTLELGDSALYLCASSLARSEQYFGPGTRLTVT.

This clone has only a few counts. This rearrangement joins TRBV9 to TRBJ2-2, with 8 positions matching TRBD1. V shed 3 bases, J shed 7 bases, and the junction held 5 bases outside the gene matches. Looked up from germline, CDR1 is SGDLS and CDR2 is YYNGEE. This CDR3 has 14 amino acids. CDR3 nucleotide sequence: TGTGCCAGCAGCGGCGGCAGGGGGCACGGGGAGCTGTTTTTT. It codes for CASSGGRGHGELFF.

The sample holds a few counts of this clone. This chain uses TRBV25-1 with TRBJ2-6, with a weak D call TRBD1 (5 bases). Germline CDR1 reads MGHDK; CDR2 reads SYGVNS. V lost 6 bases to trimming and J lost 0 bases, with 15 bases between them. The CDR3 sequence is 17 residues long. The CDR3 here is CASRGDQGSSGANVLTF. The CDR3 coding sequence is TGTGCCAGCAGGGGTGATCAGGGCTCCTCTGGGGCCAACGTCCTGACTTTC.

This clone was seen a few times. The rearrangement links TRBV10-3 to TRBJ1-5; weak D call: TRBD1 (5 bases). Trimming stripped 5 bases from V and 2 bases from J, with 10 bases between. CDR1 ENHRY and CDR2 SYGVKD come from the germline V gene. This CDR3 region has 14 residues. This CDR3 is CAISSVGGNQPQHF. DNA of the CDR3: TGTGCCATCAGTTCAGTGGGGGGCAATCAGCCCCAGCATTTT.

This clone was seen a single time. This chain connects TRBV18 to TRBJ1-5, with 8 nucleotides matching TRBD1. Trimming removed 3 bases from V and 5 bases from J; junction bases left unmatched: 3. The germline gives CDR1 KGHSH, CDR2 LQKENI. The CDR3 runs 14 residues. The CDR3 loop is CASSPATGDQPQHF. The DNA for the CDR3 is TGTGCCAGCTCACCGGCGACAGGGGATCAGCCCCAGCATTTT.

This clone was detected once. The genes are TRBV15 and TRBJ2-1, with 9 nucleotides matching TRBD2. V gave up 3 bases and J gave up 4 bases; unmatched junction bases: 19. CDR1 and CDR2 (germline): LNHNV, YYDKDF (reference sequence). The CDR3 is 20 residues long. The DNA for the CDR3 is TGTGCCACCAGCAGCCCCAATGGTCTAGCGGGACCTCCCGCTTACAATGAGCAGTTCTTC. Translation gives CATSSPNGLAGPPAYNEQFF.

This clone was seen only a few times. This chain links TRBV7-9 with TRBJ1-5, with D possibly matching TRBD1 (6 bases). This CDR3 is built from 16 residues. The germline CDR1 and CDR2 sequences are SEHNR and FQNEAQ (reference sequence). The V gene lost 10 bases and the J gene lost 0 bases, with 19 bases spanning the gap. Here the CDR3 DNA reads TGTGCCAACCCCGGGGGGCGAGGGTATAGCAATCAGCCCCAGCATTTT. It codes for CANPGGRGYSNQPQHF.

V is TRBV29-1 and J is TRBJ2-3; 7 nucleotides line up with TRBD1. CDR3 length equals 15 residues. Germline CDR1 SQVTM, CDR2 ANQGSEA. V trimming: 6 bases; J trimming: 3 bases; junction bases outside the gene matches: 12. CDR3 sequence reads: CSVDRQGDVTDTQYF. In DNA form, the CDR3 reads TGCAGCGTCGACCGACAGGGAGATGTGACAGATACGCAGTATTTT.

V is TRBV18 and J is TRBJ2-1; 10 bases are shared with TRBD2. The germline V gene encodes CDR1 KGHSH and CDR2 LQKENI. The CDR3 spans 18 residues. The junction had 7 bases not matched to a gene; V was cut back by 2 bases and J by 0 bases. CDR3 sequence reads: CASSPWGLAISSYNEQFF. CDR3 DNA: TGTGCCAGCTCACCATGGGGACTAGCGATTAGCTCCTACAATGAGCAGTTCTTC.

This rearrangement joins TRBV2 to TRBJ1-2; maybe TRBD1 (6 bases). This CDR3 comprises 13 residues. The germline V gene has CDR1 SNHLY and CDR2 FYNNEI. Trimming shortened V by 10 bases and J by 4 bases, and 16 bases separated the two germline ends. CDR3 DNA: TGTGCCAATACCAAACAGGGCCTCTATGGCTACACCTTC. It is translated as CANTKQGLYGYTF.

This clone has only a few counts. J is TRBJ2-7 and V is TRBV5-6; a possible D gene is TRBD1 (6 bases). Germline V gene data show CDR1 as SGHDT and CDR2 as YYEEEE. The CDR3 totals 14 residues. Trimming cost V 7 bases and J 5 bases, with 19 bases left between them. CDR3 sequence: CASADRPRTDEQYF. The CDR3 coding sequence is TGTGCCAGCGCAGACAGGCCAAGGACGGACGAGCAGTACTTC.

This clone has only a few counts. The chain has TRBV6-5 and TRBJ1-1, with D maybe TRBD1 (5 bases). Germline loops: CDR1 MNHEY, CDR2 SVGAGI. The CDR3 is 13 amino acids. Trimming left V 6 bases short and J 3 bases short, with 11 bases between. The DNA of the CDR3 is TGTGCCAGCAGAAACGGGGGGTACACTGAAGCTTTCTTT. Protein: CASRNGGYTEAFF.

In this sample, this clone turned up a few times. V is TRBV27 and J is TRBJ2-3; tentative D call: TRBD2 (7 bases). CDR1 and CDR2 (germline): MNHEY, SMNVEV (reference sequence). Trimming took off 7 bases at V and 8 bases at J, with 10 bases between the two ends. CDR3 size: 11 residues. CDR3 in amino acids: CASKRGGTQYF. The CDR3 nucleotides are TGTGCCAGCAAGAGGGGGGGTACGCAGTATTTT.

There are a few counts of this clone. The chain is built from TRBV27 and TRBJ1-4; D may be TRBD1 (5 bases). The ends were cut back, 4 bases at V and 4 bases at J, with 13 bases in the middle. The CDR3 contains 15 residues. Germline V gives CDR1 MNHEY, CDR2 SMNVEV (reference sequence). The CDR3: CASSSPRGVNEKLFF. CDR3 DNA: TGTGCCAGCAGTTCCCCTCGGGGCGTTAATGAAAAACTGTTTTTT.

This clone appeared a few times. This rearrangement joins TRBV5-1 to TRBJ1-4, with 12 bases fitting TRBD1. Germline CDR1 is SGHRS and CDR2 is YFSETQ. Trimming took 4 bases from V and 8 from J; bases not matched to a gene: 9. The CDR3 totals 16 residues. Here the CDR3 reads CASSQRDRGLDEKLFF. In DNA form, the CDR3 reads TGCGCCAGCAGCCAGAGGGACAGGGGGCTAGACGAAAAACTGTTTTTT.

This clone appeared a few times. The gene calls are TRBV5-4 and TRBJ2-7, with D possibly TRBD1 on 6 matching bases. CDR1 and CDR2 (germline): SGHNT, YYREEE (reference sequence). The V end lost 2 bases, the J end lost 2 bases, and 11 bases lay between the germline ends. This CDR3 comprises 14 residues. DNA for the CDR3: TGTGCCAGCAGCTTCGGAGAGGGGGCCTACGAGCAGTACTTC. Amino acids: CASSFGEGAYEQYF.